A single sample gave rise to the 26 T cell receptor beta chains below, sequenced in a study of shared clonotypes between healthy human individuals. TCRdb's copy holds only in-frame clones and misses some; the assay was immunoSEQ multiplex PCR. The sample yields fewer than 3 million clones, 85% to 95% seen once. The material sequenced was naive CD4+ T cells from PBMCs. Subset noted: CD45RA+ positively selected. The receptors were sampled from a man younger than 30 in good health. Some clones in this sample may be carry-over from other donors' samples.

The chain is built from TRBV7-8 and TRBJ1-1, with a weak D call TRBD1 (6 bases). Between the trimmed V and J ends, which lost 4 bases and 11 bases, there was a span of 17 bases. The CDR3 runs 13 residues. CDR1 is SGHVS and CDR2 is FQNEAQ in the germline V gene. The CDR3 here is CASSSSRGQMAFF. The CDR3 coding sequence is TGTGCCAGCAGCTCTTCACGAGGACAGATGGCTTTCTTT.

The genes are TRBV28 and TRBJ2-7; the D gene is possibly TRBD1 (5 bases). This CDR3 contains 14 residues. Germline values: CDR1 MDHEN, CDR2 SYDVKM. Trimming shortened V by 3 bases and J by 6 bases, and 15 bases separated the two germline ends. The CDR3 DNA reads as TGTGCCAGCAGTTTCTCCAGGGATCGGCGCGAGCAGTACTTC. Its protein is CASSFSRDRREQYF.

CDR3 region: CASSAPTSGRNNEQFF. DNA for the CDR3: TGTGCCAGCAGCGCCCCCACTAGCGGGAGGAACAATGAGCAGTTCTTC. V is TRBV9 and J is TRBJ2-1; TRBD2 matches 12 bases. V trimming: 3 bases; J trimming: 5 bases; junction bases outside the gene matches: 6. The CDR3 loop spans 16 amino acids. The germline V gene encodes CDR1 SGDLS and CDR2 YYNGEE.

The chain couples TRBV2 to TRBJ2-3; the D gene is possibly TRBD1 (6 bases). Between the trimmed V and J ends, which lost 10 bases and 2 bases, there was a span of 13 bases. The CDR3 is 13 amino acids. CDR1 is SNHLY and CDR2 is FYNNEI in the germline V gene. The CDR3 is CAILGQPTDTQYF. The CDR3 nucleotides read TGTGCCATCCTAGGACAGCCCACAGATACGCAGTATTTT.

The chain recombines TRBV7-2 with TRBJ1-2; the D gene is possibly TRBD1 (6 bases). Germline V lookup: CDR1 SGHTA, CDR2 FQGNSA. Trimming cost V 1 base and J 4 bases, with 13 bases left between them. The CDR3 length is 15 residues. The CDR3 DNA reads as TGTGCCAGCAGCTTAGGAAGACAGGCTGTCTATGGCTACACCTTC. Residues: CASSLGRQAVYGYTF.

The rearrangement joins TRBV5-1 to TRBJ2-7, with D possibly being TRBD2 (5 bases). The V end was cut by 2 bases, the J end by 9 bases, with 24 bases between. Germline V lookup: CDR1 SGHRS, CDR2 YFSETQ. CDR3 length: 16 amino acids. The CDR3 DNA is TGCGCCAGCAGCTTTGGAGGTGTCAGTCCCCCTCTACCGCAGTACTTC. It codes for CASSFGGVSPPLPQYF. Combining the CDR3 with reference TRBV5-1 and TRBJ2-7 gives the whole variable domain KAGVTQTPRYLIKTRGQQVTLSCSPISGHRSVSWYQQTPGQGLQFLFEYFSETQRNKGNFPGRFSGRQFSNSRSEMNVSTLELGDSALYLCASSFGGVSPPLPQYFGPGTRLTVT.

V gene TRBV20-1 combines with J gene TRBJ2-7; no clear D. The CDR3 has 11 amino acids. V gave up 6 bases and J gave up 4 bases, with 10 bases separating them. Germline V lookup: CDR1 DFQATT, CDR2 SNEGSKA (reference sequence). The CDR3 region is CSAKVAYEQYF. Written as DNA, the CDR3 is TGCAGTGCCAAAGTAGCTTACGAGCAGTACTTC.

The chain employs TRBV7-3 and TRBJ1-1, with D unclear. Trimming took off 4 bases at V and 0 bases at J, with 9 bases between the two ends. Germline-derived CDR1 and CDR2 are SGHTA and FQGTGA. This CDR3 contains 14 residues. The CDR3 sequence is CASSSDGLNTEAFF. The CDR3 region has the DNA TGTGCCAGCAGCTCCGATGGCCTGAACACTGAAGCTTTCTTT.

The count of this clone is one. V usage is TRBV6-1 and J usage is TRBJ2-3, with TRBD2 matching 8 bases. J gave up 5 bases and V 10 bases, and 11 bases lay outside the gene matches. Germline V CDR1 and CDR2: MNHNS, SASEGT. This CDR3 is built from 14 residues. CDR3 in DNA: TGTGCCACCTCAAGAGCGGGGGCAGGAGATACGCAGTATTTT. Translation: CATSRAGAGDTQYF.

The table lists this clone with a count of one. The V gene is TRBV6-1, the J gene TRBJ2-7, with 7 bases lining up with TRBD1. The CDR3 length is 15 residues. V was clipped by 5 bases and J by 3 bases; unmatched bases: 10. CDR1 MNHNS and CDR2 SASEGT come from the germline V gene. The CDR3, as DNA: TGTGCCAGCAGTATACCGGGACAGCTCCTCTACGAGCAGTACTTC. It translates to CASSIPGQLLYEQYF.

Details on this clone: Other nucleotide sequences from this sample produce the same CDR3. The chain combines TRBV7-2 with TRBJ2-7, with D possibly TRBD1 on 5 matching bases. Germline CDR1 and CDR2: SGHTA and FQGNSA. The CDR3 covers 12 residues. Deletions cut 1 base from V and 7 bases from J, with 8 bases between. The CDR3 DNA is TGTGCCAGCAGCTTAGTGCGGACAGAGCAGTACTTC. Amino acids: CASSLVRTEQYF.

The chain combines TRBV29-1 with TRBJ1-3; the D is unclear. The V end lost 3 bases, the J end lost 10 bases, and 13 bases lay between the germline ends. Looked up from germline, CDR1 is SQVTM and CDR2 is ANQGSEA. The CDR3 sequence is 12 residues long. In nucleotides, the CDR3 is TGCAGCGTTGATACGTCCAGTGGGACCATATATTTT. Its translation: CSVDTSSGTIYF.

In nucleotides, the CDR3 is TGTGCCAGCAGCGTAGAATCAGGGGGTTATGCTGAAGCTTTCTTT. Translating gives CASSVESGGYAEAFF. The rearrangement joins TRBV9 to TRBJ1-1, with TRBD1 matching 7 bases. The CDR3 totals 15 residues. CDR1 is SGDLS, CDR2 YYNGEE, per germline. J gave up 6 bases and V 0 bases, and 8 bases lay outside the gene matches.

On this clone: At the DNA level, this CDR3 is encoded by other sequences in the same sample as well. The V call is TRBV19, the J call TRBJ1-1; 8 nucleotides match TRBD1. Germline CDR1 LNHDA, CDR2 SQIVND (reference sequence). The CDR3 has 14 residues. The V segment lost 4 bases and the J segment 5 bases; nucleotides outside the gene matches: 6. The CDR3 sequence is CASSSDRGRTEAFF. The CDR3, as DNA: TGTGCCAGTAGTAGCGACAGGGGAAGGACTGAAGCTTTCTTT.

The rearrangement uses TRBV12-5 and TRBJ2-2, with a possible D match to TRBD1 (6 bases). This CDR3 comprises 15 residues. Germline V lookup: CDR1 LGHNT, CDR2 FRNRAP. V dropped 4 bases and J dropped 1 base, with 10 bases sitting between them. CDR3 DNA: TGTGCTAGTGGTTCTTTACAGGGGAACACCGGGGAGCTGTTTTTT. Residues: CASGSLQGNTGELFF.

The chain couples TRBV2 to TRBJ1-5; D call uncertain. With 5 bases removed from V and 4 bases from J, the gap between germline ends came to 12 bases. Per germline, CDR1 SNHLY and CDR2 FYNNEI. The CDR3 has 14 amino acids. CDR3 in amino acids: CASSRGSPNQPQHF. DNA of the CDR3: TGTGCCAGCAGTCGCGGCAGTCCGAATCAGCCCCAGCATTTT.

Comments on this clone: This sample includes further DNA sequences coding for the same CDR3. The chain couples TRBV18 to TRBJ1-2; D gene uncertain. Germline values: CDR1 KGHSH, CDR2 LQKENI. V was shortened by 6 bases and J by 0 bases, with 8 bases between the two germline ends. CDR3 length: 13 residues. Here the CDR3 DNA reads TGTGCCAGCTCCCCAGACCCTAACTATGGCTACACCTTC. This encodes CASSPDPNYGYTF.

CDR3 nucleotide sequence: TGTGCCAGCAGCGTTAGCGGTATAGCCAAAAACATTCAGTACTTC. It is translated as CASSVSGIAKNIQYF. The gene calls are TRBV6-5 and TRBJ2-4, with D maybe TRBD2 (6 bases). Germline V CDR1 and CDR2: MNHEY, SVGAGI. Trimming cost V 6 bases and J 0 bases, with 12 bases left between them. CDR3 length equals 15 residues.

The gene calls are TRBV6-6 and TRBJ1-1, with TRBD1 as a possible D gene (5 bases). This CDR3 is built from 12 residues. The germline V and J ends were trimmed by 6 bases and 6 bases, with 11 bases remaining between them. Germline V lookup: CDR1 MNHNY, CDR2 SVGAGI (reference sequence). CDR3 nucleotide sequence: TGTGCCAGCAGAAGACTGGGGCCTGAAGCTTTCTTT. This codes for CASRRLGPEAFF.

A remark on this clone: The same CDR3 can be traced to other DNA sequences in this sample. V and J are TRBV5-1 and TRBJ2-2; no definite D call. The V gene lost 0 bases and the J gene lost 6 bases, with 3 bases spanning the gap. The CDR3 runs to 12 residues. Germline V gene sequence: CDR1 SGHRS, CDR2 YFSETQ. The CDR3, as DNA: TGCGCCAGCAGCTTGGTCTCCGGGGAGCTGTTTTTT. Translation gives CASSLVSGELFF.

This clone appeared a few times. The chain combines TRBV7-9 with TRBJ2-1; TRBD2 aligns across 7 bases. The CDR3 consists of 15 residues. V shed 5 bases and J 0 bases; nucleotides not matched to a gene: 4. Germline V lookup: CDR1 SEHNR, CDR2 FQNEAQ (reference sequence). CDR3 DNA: TGTGCCAGCAGCCTGGGGGAGGGCTCCTACAATGAGCAGTTCTTC. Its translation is CASSLGEGSYNEQFF.

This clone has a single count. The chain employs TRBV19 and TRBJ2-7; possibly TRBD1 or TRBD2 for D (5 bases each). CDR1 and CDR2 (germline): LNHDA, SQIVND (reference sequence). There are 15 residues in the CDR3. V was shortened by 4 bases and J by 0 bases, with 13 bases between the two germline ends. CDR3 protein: CASSTLHGASYEQYF. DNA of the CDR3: TGTGCCAGTAGTACTCTCCACGGGGCCTCCTACGAGCAGTACTTC.

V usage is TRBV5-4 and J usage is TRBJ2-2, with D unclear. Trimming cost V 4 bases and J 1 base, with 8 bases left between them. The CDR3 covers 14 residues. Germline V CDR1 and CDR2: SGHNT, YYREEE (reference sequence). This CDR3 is CASSPTMNTGELFF. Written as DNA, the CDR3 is TGTGCCAGCAGCCCGACCATGAACACCGGGGAGCTGTTTTTT.

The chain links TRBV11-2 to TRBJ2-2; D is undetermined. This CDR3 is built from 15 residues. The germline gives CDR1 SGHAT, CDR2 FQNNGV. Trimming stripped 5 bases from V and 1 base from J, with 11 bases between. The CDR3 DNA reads TGTGCCAGCAGCCCGAGGAGTATGAACACCGGGGAGCTGTTTTTT. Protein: CASSPRSMNTGELFF. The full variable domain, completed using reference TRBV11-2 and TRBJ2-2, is EAGVAQSPRYKIIEKRQSVAFWCNPISGHATLYWYQQILGQGPKLLIQFQNNGVVDDSQLPKDRFSAERLKGVDSTLKIQPAKLEDSAVYLCASSPRSMNTGELFFGEGSRLTVL.

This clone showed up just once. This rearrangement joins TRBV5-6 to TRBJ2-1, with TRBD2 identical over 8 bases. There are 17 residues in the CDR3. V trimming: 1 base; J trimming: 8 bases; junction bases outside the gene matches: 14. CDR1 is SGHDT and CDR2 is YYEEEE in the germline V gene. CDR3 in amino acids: CASSLMPSGRTRDEQFF. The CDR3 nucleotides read TGTGCCAGCAGCTTGATGCCTAGCGGGCGAACACGGGATGAGCAGTTCTTC. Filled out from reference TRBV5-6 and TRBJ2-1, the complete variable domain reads DAGVTQSPTHLIKTRGQQVTLRCSPKSGHDTVSWYQQALGQGPQFIFQYYEEEERQRGNFPDRFSGHQFPNYSSELNVNALLLGDSALYLCASSLMPSGRTRDEQFFGPGTRLTVL.

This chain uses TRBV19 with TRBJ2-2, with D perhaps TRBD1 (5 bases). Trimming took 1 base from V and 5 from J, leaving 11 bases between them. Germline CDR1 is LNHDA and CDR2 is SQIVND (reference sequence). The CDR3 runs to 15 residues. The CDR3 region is CASSIVGQFTGELFF. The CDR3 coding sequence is TGTGCCAGTAGTATAGTAGGACAATTTACCGGGGAGCTGTTTTTT.